Given below is one T cell receptor beta chain in context. Its antigen is unknown. This sample is part of a study of identical twins. Findings and caveats of the study: Cord blood beta clonotypes present at high abundance carried fewer insertions; no such pattern appeared in memory repertoires. Some out-of-frame alpha sequences were shared by twins, and these showed excess low generation probability. In beta out-of-frame sequences, the excess sharing between twins was weaker. Conclusions leaned on cross-sectional statistical analysis and did not track the same donors over time.

MiXCR, run by TCRdb on the 5' RACE reads, gives a single entry per CDR3 protein. The sample holds approximately 350,000 distinct CDR3 sequences; 10% to 15% are singletons and the top ten take 7.2%. V lost 1 base and J lost 1; bases outside the gene matches: 3. The V gene's germline CDR1 is MNHEY and CDR2 SMNVEV (reference sequence). The CDR3 length is 16 residues. These data were likewise used in another study, on yellow fever vaccine responses in identical twins.

The clonotype was recovered from a woman between 18 and 29 years old in good health. V usage is TRBV27 and J usage is TRBJ2-7; TRBD2 matches at 11 bases. Sequencing input: CD8+ T cells sorted from blood. The CDR3 nucleotides read TGTGCCAGCAGTTTATACCCTAGCGGGAGGTCCTACGAGCAGTACTTC. Translating it yields CASSLYPSGRSYEQYF.